This T cell receptor (beta chain) was sequenced during a study of blood T cell repertoires in COVID-19. Across the study: PBMCs, B-cell-depleted T cells, or T cells provided the cDNA or gDNA that made up the material.

Assay used: immunoSEQ multiplex PCR; TCRdb lists only in-frame clones, some missing. In the table there are fewer than 400,000 clones, around 90% of which are singletons. Participant ages covered about 18 to 89 years across 20 to 30 US areas. Recovered status applied to Cohort 3 donors who had two consecutive negative PCRs. It also applied to those with clearance or with symptom resolution. Germline V gene lookup returns CDR1 GTSNPN and CDR2 SVGIG (reference sequence). CDR3 size: 12 residues. V lost 4 bases and J lost 5, with 11 bases in between. Sample: PBMCs or T cells enriched from blood (not recorded which). The TCR originated in a man aged 55-75 years who had recovered from COVID-19. The chain links TRBV30 to TRBJ1-1; D is unresolved. The CDR3 DNA sequence: TGTGCCTGGACCCTCGAGTGGACTGAAGCTTTCTTT. Protein product: CAWTLEWTEAFF.